This T cell receptor beta chain was captured by sequencing in a study of cytomegalovirus exposure and HLA in healthy donors. Study findings and constraints: What was likely a sequencing artifact was a cluster of highly shared sequence variants. Accurate predictions that matched the HLA-A and HLA-B alleles of most subjects were reportedly made from TCR beta sequences. When presence/absence was analysed, sequencing depth was taken to be roughly uniform across donors.

It was with 60 Vbeta and 13 Jbeta primers that the PCR ran. TCRdb's copy holds only in-frame clones and misses some; the assay was immunoSEQ multiplex PCR. The sample has some 140,000 clones; over 75% are singletons. V shed 10 bases and J shed 1 base, with 13 bases lying between them. From germline, CDR1 is SGHTA and CDR2 FQGNSA. This CDR3 has 13 amino acids. In the case of this clone: The antigen is unknown.

The chain is built from TRBV7-2 and TRBJ1-1; unclear D gene. The material sequenced was PBMCs. The sequence was obtained from a man aged 45 to 65 in good health and CMV-seronegative. CDR3 region: CANLKETNTEAFF. The CDR3 nucleotides are TGTGCCAACCTTAAGGAGACGAACACTGAAGCTTTCTTT.